This TCR beta chain was retrieved from a study of response to subunit inactivated influenza vaccine. TCRdb passed the RT-PCR reads through MiXCR, listing each CDR3 protein once. The sample has over 400,000 distinct CDR3 sequences; approximately 11% are singletons. The source material was PBMCs from blood, sampled roughly 47 days after vaccination. This receptor was obtained from a man in his fifties who received an inactivated influenza vaccine.

This CDR3 is CASSRGGRIRGNTIYF. CDR3 nucleotides: TGTGCCAGCAGCCGAGGAGGGCGGATTCGTGGAAACACCATATATTTT. The rearrangement links TRBV6-1 to TRBJ1-3; D remains unclear. V was trimmed by 6 bases and J by 3 bases, leaving 18 bases between them. Germline-derived CDR1 and CDR2 are MNHNS and SASEGT. This CDR3 is 16 amino acids long.